This T cell receptor (beta chain) emerged from a study of regulatory dendritic cells for organ transplantation (dated by TCRdb to 2016 to 2017). Some background on the complete study: Before and after allostimulation with regulatory or mature dendritic cells, TCRbeta repertoires were sequenced from sorted naive and memory CD4+ and CD8+ T cells.

On this clone itself: The antigen this receptor binds is unknown. No base qualities exist here, and no much larger clone lies one base off it.

TCRbeta CDR3 regions were amplified by multiplexed two-step PCR using Vbeta-specific forward primers and Jbeta-specific reverse primers. TCRbeta libraries were sequenced on an Illumina instrument through the immunoSEQ service. The source study handled its data this way. IMGT annotation was used to assign V, D and J genes, and synthetic CDR3 analogues were used to correct counts for multiplex PCR bias. In the immunoSEQ Analyzer, repertoire clonality was calculated as one minus normalized Shannon entropy. Clonal expansion was defined by Fisher's exact test with Benjamini-Hochberg false discovery rate control, using two-tailed P<0.01. The table comes from immuneACCESS by way of TCRdb, which keeps in-frame sequences with V and J called. Part of the clones is missing from these tables; in studies checked, under half for an unresolved V gene and the rest for unknown reasons. V, J and clone size are taken as reported in that table, and D and trimming were inferred from the DNA itself. The sample has about 29,000 clones on record, approximately 82% of them singletons. Jointly, the top ten make up under 0.12% of the sample.

FACS was used to sort CD4+ or CD8+ cells into naive T cells, defined as CD45RA+, and memory T cells, defined as CD45RO+. T cells for TCR sequencing came from two healthy control subjects. For the mixed lymphocyte reactions, sorted T cell subsets left unstimulated acted as baseline controls. The Qiagen DNeasy Blood & Tissue Kit was used for extraction of genomic DNA. The CDR3 has 14 amino acids, counting the end cysteine and phenylalanine. The DNA shown is the 42-base CDR3, in frame from base 1. The germline V gene yields SGHRS for CDR1 and YFSETQ for CDR2. V ends up 4 bases short and J 3 bases short, with an unmatched junction base count of 3. The paper as a whole reports these results and caveats: Of the resting subsets, the one holding the most alloreactive TCR clonotypes was memory CD8+ T cells. Repertoires were highly diverse in naive CD4+ and CD8+ T cells, less diverse in memory cells, and most oligoclonal in memory CD8+ cells. Allostimulation expanded memory CD8+ clones in both subjects, but regulatory dendritic cells appeared to induce more limited expansion than mature dendritic cells. The authors pointed out considerable heterogeneity between individuals in the alloreactive memory CD8+ T cell pool, and only two subjects were sequenced.

The sequence derives from a human donor in good health. The rearranged segments are TRBV5-1 and TRBJ2-7, and TRBD1 aligns with 11 junction nucleotides. The sequenced sample was naive CD4+ T cells from blood. The cell subset or site label corresponds to: CD45RA+ naive T cells. Here the CDR3 is given as CASSAGTGGYEQYF. In nucleotide form, the sequence is TGCGCCAGCAGCGCCGGGACAGGGGGCTACGAGCAGTACTTC.